This T cell receptor (beta chain) was obtained from a study of OX40 agonist ivuxolimab in advanced cancers. Study-wide context: At doses from 0.01 to 10 mg/kg, patients were given intravenous ivuxolimab every 2 weeks. Therapy given before enrollment (anti-PD-1, anti-PD-L1 or anti-CTLA-4) was allowed, and 30% to 50% had some. Findings of the study overall: In general, CD8+ T cells held more expanded clones than CD4+ did, on average.

On this clone: What it recognizes is unknown.

The CDR3 covers 16 residues. V was pared by 0 bases and J by 4 bases, with 15 bases between. The germline gives CDR1 KGHSH, CDR2 LQKENI. The assay was immunoSEQ multiplex PCR, and TCRdb's table has in-frame clones only and misses some. The top ten hold around 1.5% of the sample, which has some 85,000 clones, roughly nine tenths seen once. The genes are TRBV18 and TRBJ1-1, with no clear D. The sequence was obtained from an adult with an advanced solid tumor such as melanoma, head and neck, liver or kidney cancer. This material consisted of CD4+ or CD8+ T cells sorted from blood, taken in a trial of the OX40 agonist ivuxolimab. The CDR3 reads CASSPPGQTGGTEAFF. The DNA of the CDR3 is TGTGCCAGCTCACCACCGGGCCAGACGGGTGGCACTGAAGCTTTCTTT. The whole variable domain, remainder taken from reference TRBV18 and TRBJ1-1, is NAGVMQNPRHLVRRRGQEARLRCSPMKGHSHVYWYRQLPEEGLKFMVYLQKENIIDESGMPKERFSAEFPKEGPSILRIQQVVRGDSAAYFCASSPPGQTGGTEAFFGQGTRLTVV.